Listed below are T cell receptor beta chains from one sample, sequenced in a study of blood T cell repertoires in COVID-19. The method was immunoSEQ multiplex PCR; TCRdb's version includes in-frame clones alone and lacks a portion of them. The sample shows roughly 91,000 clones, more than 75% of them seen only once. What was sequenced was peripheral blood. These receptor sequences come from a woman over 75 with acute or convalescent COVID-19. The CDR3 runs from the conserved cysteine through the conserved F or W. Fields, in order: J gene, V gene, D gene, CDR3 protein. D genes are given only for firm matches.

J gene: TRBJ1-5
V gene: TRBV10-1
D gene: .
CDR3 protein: CASSAGGSNQPQHF

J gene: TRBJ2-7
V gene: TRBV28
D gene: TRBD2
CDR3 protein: CASSTSPFWEGRNEQYF

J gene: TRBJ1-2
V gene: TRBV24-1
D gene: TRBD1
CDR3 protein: CATSRGDNYGYTF

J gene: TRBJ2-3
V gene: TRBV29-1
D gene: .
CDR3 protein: CSVSSGGTQYF

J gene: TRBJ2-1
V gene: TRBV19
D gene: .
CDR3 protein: CASSGDNEQFF

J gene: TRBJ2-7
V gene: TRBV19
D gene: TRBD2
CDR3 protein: CASSISGGNEQYF

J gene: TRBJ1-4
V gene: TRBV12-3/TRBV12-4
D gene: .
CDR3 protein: CATGVGQFGKLFF

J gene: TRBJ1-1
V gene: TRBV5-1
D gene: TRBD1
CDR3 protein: CASSPDRGNTEAFF

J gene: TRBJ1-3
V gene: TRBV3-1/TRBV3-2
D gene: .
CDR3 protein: CASSFQGSGNTIYF

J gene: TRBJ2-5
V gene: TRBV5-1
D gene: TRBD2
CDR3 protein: CASSLASSGGAQETQYF

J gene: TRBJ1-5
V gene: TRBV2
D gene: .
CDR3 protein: CASTRGSNQPQHF

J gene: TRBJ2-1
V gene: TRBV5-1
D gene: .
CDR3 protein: CASSLGEDTSYNEQFF

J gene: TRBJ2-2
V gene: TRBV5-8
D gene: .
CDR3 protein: CASSSLMGSTGELFF

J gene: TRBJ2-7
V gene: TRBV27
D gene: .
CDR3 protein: CASSPAHRDHEQYF

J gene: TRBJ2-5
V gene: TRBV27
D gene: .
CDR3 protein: CASSSNRRPQETQYF

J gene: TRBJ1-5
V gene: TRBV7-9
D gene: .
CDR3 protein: CASSPEGGGGNQPQHF

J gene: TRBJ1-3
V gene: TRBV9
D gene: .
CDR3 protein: CASSVSQGAGNTIYF

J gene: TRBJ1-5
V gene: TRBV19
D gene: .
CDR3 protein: CASSIGGQPQHF

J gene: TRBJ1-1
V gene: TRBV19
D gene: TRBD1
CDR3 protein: CASSITGGTEAFF

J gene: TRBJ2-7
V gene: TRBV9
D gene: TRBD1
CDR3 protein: CASSVAAGTGLYEQYF

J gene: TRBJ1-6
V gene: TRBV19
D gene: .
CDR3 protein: CASRSGPQVDSPLHF

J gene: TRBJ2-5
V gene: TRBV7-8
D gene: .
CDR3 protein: CASSLSTHQETQYF

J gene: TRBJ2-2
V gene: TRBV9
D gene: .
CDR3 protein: CASSVAVREVTGELFF

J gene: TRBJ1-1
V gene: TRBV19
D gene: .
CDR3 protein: CASSPRVEMNTEAFF

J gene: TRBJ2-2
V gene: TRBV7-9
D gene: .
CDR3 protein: CASSPWGPGDGELFF

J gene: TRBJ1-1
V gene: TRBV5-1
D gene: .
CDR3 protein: CASSLASGFTEAFF

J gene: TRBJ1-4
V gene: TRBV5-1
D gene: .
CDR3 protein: CASSLHPGEGEKLFF

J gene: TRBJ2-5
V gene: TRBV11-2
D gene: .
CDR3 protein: CASSPRDLETQYF

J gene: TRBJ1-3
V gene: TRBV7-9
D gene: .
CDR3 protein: CAIHRDSGNTIYF

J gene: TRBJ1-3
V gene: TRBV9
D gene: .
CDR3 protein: CASSVEGGAAHSGNTIYF

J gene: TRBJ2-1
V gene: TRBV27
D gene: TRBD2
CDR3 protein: CASSLAGGPGNEQFF

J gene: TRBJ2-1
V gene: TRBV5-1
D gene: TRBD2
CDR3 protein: CASSSSGESYNEQFF

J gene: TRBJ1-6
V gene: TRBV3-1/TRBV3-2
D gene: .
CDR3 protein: CASSQELDNSPLHF

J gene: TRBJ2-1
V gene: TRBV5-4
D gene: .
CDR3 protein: CASSFRTNNYNEQFF

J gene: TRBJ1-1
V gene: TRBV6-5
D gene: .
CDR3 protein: CASSYRGMNTEAFF

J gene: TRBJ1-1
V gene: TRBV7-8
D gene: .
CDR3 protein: CASSLAQTVLNTEAFF

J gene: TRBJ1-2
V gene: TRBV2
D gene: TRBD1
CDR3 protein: CASSLLKTGGIDGYTF

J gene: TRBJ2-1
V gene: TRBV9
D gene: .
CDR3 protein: CASSQAGGNNEQFF

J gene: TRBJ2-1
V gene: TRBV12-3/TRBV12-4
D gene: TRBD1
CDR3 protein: CASTRTGNEQFF

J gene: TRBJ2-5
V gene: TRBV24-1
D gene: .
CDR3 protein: CATSKTGLETQYF

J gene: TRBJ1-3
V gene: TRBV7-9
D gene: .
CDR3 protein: CASSFSPATYSGNTIYF

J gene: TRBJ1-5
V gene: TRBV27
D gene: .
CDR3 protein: CASSLFLGSNQPQHF

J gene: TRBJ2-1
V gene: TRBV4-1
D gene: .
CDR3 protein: CASSQAPQNNEQFF

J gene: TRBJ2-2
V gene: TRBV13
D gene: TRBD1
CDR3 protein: CASSLDRGQIGELFF

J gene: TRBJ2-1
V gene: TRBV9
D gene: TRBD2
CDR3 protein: CASSPRTSGAGEQFF

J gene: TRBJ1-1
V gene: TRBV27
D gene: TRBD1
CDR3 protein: CASSPSFTGENEAFF

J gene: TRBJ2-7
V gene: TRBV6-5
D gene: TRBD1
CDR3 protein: CASSSQQGAYEQYF

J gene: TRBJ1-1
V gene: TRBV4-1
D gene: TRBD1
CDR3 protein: CASSHLWQGAPEAFF

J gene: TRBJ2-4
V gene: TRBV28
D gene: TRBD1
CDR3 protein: CASSLGAGGRNIQYF

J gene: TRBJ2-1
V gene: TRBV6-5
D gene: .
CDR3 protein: CASRLGGSEQFF

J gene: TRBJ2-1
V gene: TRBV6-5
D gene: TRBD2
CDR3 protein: CASKGLAGNNEQFF

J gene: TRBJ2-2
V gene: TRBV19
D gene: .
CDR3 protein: CATWDTNTGELFF

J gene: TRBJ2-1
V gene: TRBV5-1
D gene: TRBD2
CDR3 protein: CASSAGTNSYNEQFF